This TCR beta chain was sequenced during a study of a mutant IDH1 vaccine in newly diagnosed glioma (dated by TCRdb to about 2021). About the investigation overall: Of the approximately 35 treated patients, about 62% were male and approximately 40% were female, and the mean age was 40.4 years. Before enrollment, patients had received standard therapy of radiotherapy alone, temozolomide alone, or radiochemotherapy with temozolomide; most received the combination. Six visits were used for peripheral blood collection: V03 (baseline), V05, V07, V10, V12 and V13. For exploratory analyses, longitudinal TCRB deep sequencing was carried out in roughly 23 treated patients wherever samples were available. The investigation overall reported the following: The authors noted that analyses of patient blood samples could not be reproduced because of sample limitations. Vaccine-induced immune responses across multiple MHC alleles were detected in about 92% of patients. Selection of PBMC samples for TCRB deep sequencing was based on availability. Pseudoprogression seemed to be unrelated to changes in the top peripheral T cell clonotypes found by TCRB sequencing.

Remarks on this clone: Its antigen target is currently unknown. Base qualities are not provided; no much larger clone lies one nucleotide away.

Reading the label with the study, this specimen's time point is: baseline, week 1 (first vaccination visit). Explained via the paper, the treatment or condition label denotes: pre-vaccination baseline after standard-of-care therapy. All donors had newly diagnosed IDH1-mutant astrocytomas of WHO grade 3 or 4 that showed loss of nuclear ATRX. The samples were drawn from NOA16, a multicentre, single-arm, open-label phase I trial in Germany that tested a mutant IDH1 peptide vaccine in humans for the first time. Visit V03 blood draws served as the baseline sample for immunogenicity testing. Genomic DNA for TCRB sequencing was isolated from EDTA blood with the DNeasy Blood and Tissue Kit. Preparation of the library involved the immunoSEQ multiplex PCR assay. Following the manufacturer's protocol, the hsTCRB Kit was used to amplify rearranged TCR beta chain sequences. An Illumina MiSeq was used to sequence the TCRB libraries. The study's own analysis went as follows. The proprietary platform of the kit vendor was used for demultiplexing, trimming and gene mapping. Drawn from immuneACCESS, this table holds only the in-frame rearrangements with V and J called that TCRdb kept. Clones are partly lost; checked studies trace under half to an unresolved V gene and leave the rest unexplained. V and J calls plus clone size are reproduced from that table; the DNA served to infer D and trimming. The sample table lists about 92,000 clones, about four fifths of them with a count of one. The ten largest clones add up to 6% to 8% of the sample.

The CDR3, from cysteine to phenylalanine, totals 13 residues. Only CDR3 DNA is held: 39 bases, read in frame from base 1. The germline V gene encodes CDR1 SGHTA and CDR2 FQGNSA. V lost 2 bases and J lost 5 bases; the stretch between them is 7 bases long. Here the chain combines TRBV7-2 and TRBJ2-1; confidence is insufficient to name the D gene. The source was PBMCs, collected from a glioma patient treated with radiotherapy, temozolomide or both. The sequence was obtained from a man aged 40-49 years with glioma. At the DNA level, the sequence is TGTGCCAGCAGCTTATCTCTTGACAATGAGCAGTTCTTC. Its protein is CASSLSLDNEQFF.